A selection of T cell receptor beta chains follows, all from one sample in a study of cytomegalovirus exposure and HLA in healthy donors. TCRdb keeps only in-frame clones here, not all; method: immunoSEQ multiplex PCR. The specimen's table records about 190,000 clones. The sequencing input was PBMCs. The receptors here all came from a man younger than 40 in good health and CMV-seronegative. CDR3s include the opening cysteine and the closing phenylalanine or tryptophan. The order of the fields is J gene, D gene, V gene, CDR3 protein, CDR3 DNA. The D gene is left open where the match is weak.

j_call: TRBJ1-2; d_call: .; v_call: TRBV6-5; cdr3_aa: CASRPAGGLYGYTF; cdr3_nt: TGTGCCAGCAGGCCGGCGGGGGGTTTGTATGGCTACACCTTC
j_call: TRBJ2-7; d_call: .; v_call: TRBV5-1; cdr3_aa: CASSIDKPYEQYF; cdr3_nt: TGCGCCAGCAGCATAGACAAGCCCTACGAGCAGTACTTC
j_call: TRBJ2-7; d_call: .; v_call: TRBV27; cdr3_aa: CASIGLPSYEQYF; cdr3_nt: TGTGCCAGCATCGGACTGCCCTCCTACGAGCAGTACTTC
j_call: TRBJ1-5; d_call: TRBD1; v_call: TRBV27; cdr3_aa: CASSIRQGGGQPQHF; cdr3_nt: TGTGCCAGCAGTATACGACAGGGGGGCGGTCAGCCCCAGCATTTT
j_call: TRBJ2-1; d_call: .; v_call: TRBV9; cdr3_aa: CASSVLGTYNEQFF; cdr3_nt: TGTGCCAGCAGCGTCCTGGGCACCTACAATGAGCAGTTCTTC
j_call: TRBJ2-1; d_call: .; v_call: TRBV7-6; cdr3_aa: CASSLTSSYNEQFF; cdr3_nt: TGTGCCAGCAGCCTGACTAGCTCCTACAATGAGCAGTTCTTC
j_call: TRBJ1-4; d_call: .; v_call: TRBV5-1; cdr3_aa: CASSSGVQGPREKLFF; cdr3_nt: TGCGCCAGCAGCTCTGGGGTCCAGGGGCCGCGGGAAAAACTGTTTTTT
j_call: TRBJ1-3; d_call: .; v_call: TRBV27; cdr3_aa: CASRQNSGNTIYF; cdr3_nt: TGTGCCAGCAGGCAGAACTCTGGAAACACCATATATTTT
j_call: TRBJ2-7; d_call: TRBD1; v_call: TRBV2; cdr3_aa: CASSRDRESEQYF; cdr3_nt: TGTGCCAGCAGTCGGGACAGGGAGAGTGAGCAGTACTTC
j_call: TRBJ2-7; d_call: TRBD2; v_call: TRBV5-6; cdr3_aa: CASSFGTSGAYEQYF; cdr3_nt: TGTGCCAGCAGCTTCGGGACTAGCGGTGCCTACGAGCAGTACTTC
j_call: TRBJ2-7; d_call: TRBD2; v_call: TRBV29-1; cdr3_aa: CSVVGGSGSRSYEQYF; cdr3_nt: TGCAGCGTTGTTGGGGGTAGCGGGAGTAGGTCTTACGAGCAGTACTTC
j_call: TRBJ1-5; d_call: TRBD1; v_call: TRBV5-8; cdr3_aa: CASTHWGTGGISPQHF; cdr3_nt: TGTGCCAGCACCCACTGGGGGACAGGGGGTATCAGTCCCCAGCATTTT
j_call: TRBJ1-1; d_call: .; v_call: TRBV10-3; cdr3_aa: CAISQYFTGNTEAFF; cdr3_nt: TGTGCCATCAGTCAATACTTTACGGGGAACACTGAAGCTTTCTTT
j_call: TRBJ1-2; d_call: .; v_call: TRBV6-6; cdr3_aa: CASTQTGTAYGYTF; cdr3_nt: TGTGCCAGCACCCAAACCGGGACTGCGTATGGCTACACCTTC
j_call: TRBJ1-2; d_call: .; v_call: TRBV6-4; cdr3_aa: CASSDSGLAPSGYTF; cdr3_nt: TGTGCCAGCAGTGACTCTGGTCTTGCCCCAAGCGGCTACACCTTC
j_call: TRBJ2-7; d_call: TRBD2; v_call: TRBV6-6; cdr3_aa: CASSPSGLAYEQYF; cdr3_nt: TGTGCCAGCAGCCCCTCGGGACTAGCCTACGAGCAGTACTTC
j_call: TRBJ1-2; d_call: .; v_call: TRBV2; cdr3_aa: CASSAASSRNYGYTF; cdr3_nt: TGTGCCAGCAGTGCGGCTAGTAGTAGGAACTATGGCTACACCTTC
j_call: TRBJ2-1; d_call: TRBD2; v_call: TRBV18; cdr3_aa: CASSPSSGRETEFF; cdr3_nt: TGTGCCAGCTCACCAAGTTCAGGGCGGGAGACGGAGTTCTTC
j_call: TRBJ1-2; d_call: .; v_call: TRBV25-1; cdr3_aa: CASSDVTGHLYGYTF; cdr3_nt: TGTGCCAGCAGTGACGTAACGGGACACCTTTATGGCTACACCTTC
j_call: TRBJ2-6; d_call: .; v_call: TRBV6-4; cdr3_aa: CASRESAGSANVLTF; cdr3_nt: TGTGCCAGCAGAGAGAGCGCAGGGTCGGCCAACGTCCTGACTTTC
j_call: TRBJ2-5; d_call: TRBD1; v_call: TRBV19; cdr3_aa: CASSILSGTGEETQYF; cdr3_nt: TGTGCCAGTAGTATTCTGAGCGGGACAGGGGAAGAGACCCAGTACTTC
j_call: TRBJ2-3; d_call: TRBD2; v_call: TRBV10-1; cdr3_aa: CASSESVAGGRTDTQYF; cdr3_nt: TGCGCCAGCAGTGAGTCGGTAGCGGGAGGCCGCACAGATACGCAGTATTTT
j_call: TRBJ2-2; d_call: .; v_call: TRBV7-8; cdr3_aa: CASSVSGRTNTGELFF; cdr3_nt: TGTGCCAGCAGCGTAAGCGGCAGGACGAACACCGGGGAGCTGTTTTTT
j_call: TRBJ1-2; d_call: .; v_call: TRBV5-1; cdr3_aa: CASSLAPEYLRNYGYTF; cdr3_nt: TGCGCCAGCAGCTTGGCCCCTGAGTACCTCCGTAACTATGGCTACACCTTC
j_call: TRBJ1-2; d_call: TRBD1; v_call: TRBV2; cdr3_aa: CASSTQGNSGYTF; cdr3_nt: TGTGCCAGCAGTACACAGGGGAACAGTGGCTACACCTTC
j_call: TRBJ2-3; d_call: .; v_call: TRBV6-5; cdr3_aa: CASRKRALGTDTQYF; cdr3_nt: TGTGCCAGCAGAAAGCGGGCCCTCGGCACAGATACGCAGTATTTT
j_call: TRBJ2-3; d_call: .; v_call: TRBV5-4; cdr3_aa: CASSLMGLSTDTQYF; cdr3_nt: TGTGCCAGCAGCTTGATGGGACTTAGCACAGATACGCAGTATTTT
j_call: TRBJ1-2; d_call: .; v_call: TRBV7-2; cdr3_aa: CASSLDHSNYGYTF; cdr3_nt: TGTGCCAGCAGCTTAGATCACAGCAACTATGGCTACACCTTC
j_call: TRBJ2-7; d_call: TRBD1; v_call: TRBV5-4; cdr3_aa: CASSWGGQGRTIEQYF; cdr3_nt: TGTGCCAGCAGCTGGGGGGGACAGGGCAGAACCATCGAGCAGTACTTC
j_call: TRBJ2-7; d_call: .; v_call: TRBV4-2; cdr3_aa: CASSQDRGTPYEQYF; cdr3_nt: TGTGCCAGCAGCCAAGATCGCGGGACCCCCTACGAGCAGTACTTC
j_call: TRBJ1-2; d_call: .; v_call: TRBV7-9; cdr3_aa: CASSLESMSQAGDTF; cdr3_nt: TGTGCCAGCAGCTTAGAATCTATGTCGCAGGCGGGGGACACCTTC